This is a list of T cell receptor beta chains from one sample in a study of patients and donors after allogeneic stem cell transplantation. TCRdb re-called the RT-PCR reads with MiXCR, one entry per CDR3 protein. The sample yields about 410,000 distinct CDR3 sequences, roughly 16% seen once. The source material was blood, either unsorted or a sorted T cell fraction (not recorded which). The receptor set was obtained from a human donor who was either an allogeneic HSCT recipient or a stem cell or donor lymphocyte infusion donor (not recorded which). It is not recorded whose cells these are; they may come from a transplant donor. Both conserved end residues are part of each CDR3. Each record gives: J gene, V gene, clone size, D gene, CDR3 protein, CDR3 DNA. D genes are given only for firm matches. Clone sizes are given selectively: once, few, many, or a class where the clone is expanded.

>TRBJ2-2|TRBV4-3|.|.
CASSQLRGTVHTGELFF
TGCGCCAGCAGCCAACTTCGCGGGACGGTTCACACCGGGGAGCTGTTTTTT
>TRBJ1-4|TRBV3-1|.|.
CASRSGTTNEKLFF
TGTGCCAGCAGAAGTGGGACCACTAATGAAAAACTGTTTTTT
>TRBJ1-2|TRBV12-3/TRBV12-4|many|.
CATIKGQVRVYGYTF
TGTGCCACCATAAAAGGGCAGGTCAGGGTCTACGGCTACACCTTC
>TRBJ1-2|TRBV10-3|many|TRBD1
CATGTGDINYGYTF
TGTGCCACCGGGACAGGAGATATTAACTATGGCTACACCTTC
>TRBJ2-6|TRBV7-2|.|.
CASSLVGGSSGANVLTF
TGTGCCAGCAGCTTAGTGGGCGGATCCTCTGGGGCCAACGTCCTGACTTTC
>TRBJ2-7|TRBV7-2|.|.
CASSLFGGTSPYEQYF
TGTGCCAGCAGCTTATTCGGCGGAACCAGCCCATACGAGCAGTACTTC
>TRBJ1-1|TRBV29-1|many|TRBD1
CSALTGFEAFF
TGCAGCGCCCTGACAGGGTTTGAAGCTTTCTTT
>TRBJ1-2|TRBV2|few|TRBD1
CASSPEGQGANYGYTF
TGTGCCAGCAGCCCCGAGGGACAGGGGGCGAACTATGGCTACACCTTC
>TRBJ2-3|TRBV20-1|.|TRBD2
CSARDWSSGSSSTQYF
TGCAGTGCTAGAGATTGGTCTAGCGGGAGTAGTAGCACGCAGTATTTT
>TRBJ1-1|TRBV4-3|.|.
CASSQDGRTEAFF
TGCGCCAGCAGCCAAGATGGGCGGACTGAAGCTTTCTTT
>TRBJ1-5|TRBV18|.|.
CASSPGRLNQPQHF
TGTGCCAGCTCACCAGGGCGCTTAAATCAGCCCCAGCATTTT
>TRBJ2-1|TRBV7-2|.|TRBD2
CASSLKGGGAHEQFF
TGTGCCAGCAGCTTAAAGGGCGGGGGGGCCCATGAGCAGTTCTTC
>TRBJ2-5|TRBV18|.|.
CASSPLLRDQETQYF
TGTGCCAGCTCACCACTTTTGCGGGACCAAGAGACCCAGTACTTC
>TRBJ1-3|TRBV5-1|.|TRBD1
CASSFGTGAGNTIYF
TGCGCCAGCAGCTTCGGGACAGGGGCTGGAAACACCATATATTTT
>TRBJ2-5|TRBV27|.|TRBD1
CASSPGDSSRQETQYF
TGTGCCAGCAGTCCTGGGGACAGCTCAAGACAAGAGACCCAGTACTTC
>TRBJ2-6|TRBV12-3/TRBV12-4|.|TRBD1
CASSTSGQGAGANVLTF
TGTGCCAGCAGTACCTCGGGACAGGGGGCTGGGGCCAACGTCCTGACTTTC
>TRBJ2-1|TRBV5-1|.|TRBD2
CASSIGLAGGFSYNEQFF
TGCGCCAGCAGCATAGGACTAGCGGGAGGATTCTCCTACAATGAGCAGTTCTTC
>TRBJ1-1|TRBV5-1|few|.
CASSPGVSPNTEAFF
TGCGCCAGCAGCCCGGGGGTCAGCCCAAACACTGAAGCTTTCTTT
>TRBJ1-5|TRBV6-1|.|.
CASSDATGWPQPQHF
TGTGCCAGCAGTGATGCTACAGGGTGGCCTCAGCCCCAGCATTTT
>TRBJ1-1|TRBV5-6|few|.
CASSLFGGSNTEAFF
TGTGCCAGCAGCTTGTTTGGGGGCTCCAACACTGAAGCTTTCTTT
>TRBJ1-2|TRBV28|.|.
CASSFGEAGGYTF
TGTGCCAGCAGTTTCGGGGAAGCGGGGGGCTACACCTTC
>TRBJ1-2|TRBV4-2|.|.
CASSQEPTGTLGGYTF
TGTGCCAGCAGCCAAGAGCCGACCGGGACTCTGGGTGGCTACACCTTC
>TRBJ1-2|TRBV2|.|TRBD1
CASSSLVGGPSGYTF
TGTGCCAGCAGTAGCCTGGTAGGGGGCCCGAGTGGCTACACCTTC
>TRBJ2-2|TRBV5-1|.|TRBD2
CASSLALAGVAGELFF
TGCGCCAGCAGCTTGGCGCTAGCGGGAGTTGCTGGGGAGCTGTTTTTT
>TRBJ2-1|TRBV24-1|many|.
CATAGVINSYNEQFF
TGTGCCACCGCAGGCGTGATAAACTCCTACAATGAGCAGTTCTTC
>TRBJ1-1|TRBV2|.|.
CASNSPGTEAFF
TGTGCCAGCAATTCGCCCGGGACAGAAGCTTTCTTT
>TRBJ2-7|TRBV6-4|.|TRBD2
CASTPPGGLAGEGEQYF
TGTGCCAGCACCCCCCCCGGGGGACTAGCGGGAGAAGGCGAGCAGTACTTC
>TRBJ1-4|TRBV7-9|few|.
CASSSGPEELFF
TGTGCCAGCAGCTCGGGTCCTGAAGAACTGTTTTTT
>TRBJ2-3|TRBV3-1|.|TRBD2
CASSQAGLEDSF
TGTGCCAGCAGCCAAGCCGGACTAGAGGATTCCTTT
>TRBJ2-7|TRBV12-3/TRBV12-4|many|TRBD2
CASSRGLADTYEQYF
TGTGCCAGCAGTCGCGGACTAGCGGATACCTACGAGCAGTACTTC
>TRBJ2-3|TRBV7-9|many|.
CASSLARLGTDTQYF
TGTGCCAGCAGCTTAGCCCGTCTTGGCACAGATACGCAGTATTTT
>TRBJ2-7|TRBV20-1|few|.
CSARGGGSVYEQYF
TGCAGTGCCCGGGGCGGGGGCAGCGTTTACGAGCAGTACTTC
>TRBJ1-4|TRBV4-3|.|.
CASSQDAGGGEKLFF
TGCGCCAGCAGCCAAGATGCGGGGGGAGGGGAAAAACTGTTTTTT
>TRBJ2-5|TRBV20-1|.|.
CSAGSTGETQYF
TGCAGTGCCGGATCCACGGGGGAGACCCAGTACTTC
>TRBJ2-5|TRBV20-1|.|.
CSASRLGETQYF
TGCAGTGCTAGCCGGCTAGGGGAGACCCAGTACTTC
>TRBJ2-2|TRBV19|.|.
CASNQGPRSGELFF
TGTGCCAGTAACCAGGGGCCAAGGTCCGGGGAGCTGTTTTTT
>TRBJ1-3|TRBV6-1|.|.
CASSLTTYSSGNTIYF
TGTGCCAGCAGCCTCACGACATATAGCTCTGGAAACACCATATATTTT
>TRBJ1-6|TRBV20-1|.|.
CSPGSPLHF
TGCAGTCCCGGTTCACCCCTCCACTTT
>TRBJ2-3|TRBV4-3|.|TRBD2
CASSQDLGLAGLTDTQYF
TGCGCCAGCAGCCAAGATCTGGGACTAGCGGGGTTAACAGATACGCAGTATTTT